This T cell receptor (beta chain) came from a study of blood T cell repertoires in COVID-19. Under the authors' procedure: Reference gene primers were amplified, and this amplification served to estimate nucleated cell counts. TCRdb's copy holds only in-frame clones and misses some; the assay was immunoSEQ multiplex PCR. V, J and clone size derive from that table, while D and trimming were established from the DNA sequence. The sample lists 150,000 to 200,000 clones, roughly 82% seen once, with around 5.2% in the top ten. This clone appeared a few times. Trimming stripped 6 bases from V and 0 bases from J, with 12 bases between. CDR3 length equals 15 residues. CDR1 is LNHDA, CDR2 SQIVND, per germline (reference sequence).

The sequenced sample was peripheral blood. The receptor was derived from a woman aged 30 to 39 with acute or convalescent COVID-19. The chain links TRBV19 to TRBJ1-5; D not resolved. CDR3 loop: CASSPKTYSNQPQHF. The CDR3 coding sequence is TGTGCCAGTAGCCCCAAAACATATAGCAATCAGCCCCAGCATTTT.